Presented here are 8 T cell receptor beta chains from one specimen sequenced in a study of response to subunit inactivated influenza vaccine. MiXCR, run by TCRdb on the RT-PCR reads, gives a single entry per CDR3 protein. This sample has 650,000 to 800,000 distinct CDR3 sequences, with less than 20% found just once. Sequencing was performed on PBMCs from blood, taken around 5 days after vaccination. These receptors were taken from a man aged 50 to 60 who received an inactivated influenza vaccine.

This clonotype was found a few times. CDR3 sequence: CASSLGGDGNQPQHF. The CDR3 nucleotides read TGTGCCAGCAGTTTAGGTGGAGATGGCAATCAGCCCCAGCATTTT. The gene calls are TRBV12-3 or TRBV12-4 and TRBJ1-5, with D hard to call. This CDR3 spans 15 amino acids. V was pared by 1 base and J by 2 bases, with 9 bases between.

The V and J genes are TRBV11-2 and TRBJ2-1; no clear D gene. Germline CDR1 reads SGHAT; CDR2 reads FQNNGV. The CDR3 runs 12 residues. V lost 1 base, J lost 8 bases, and 6 bases lay in between. The CDR3 DNA reads as TGTGCCAGCAGCTTAGGTTGGTATGAGCAGTTCTTC. It yields the protein CASSLGWYEQFF.

This rearrangement joins TRBV5-1 to TRBJ2-3; unclear D gene. The CDR3 length is 14 residues. V was shortened by 4 bases and J by 5 bases, with 14 bases between the two germline ends. The germline V gene has CDR1 SGHRS and CDR2 YFSETQ. CDR3 in amino acids: CASSAGKIGDTQYF. CDR3 DNA: TGCGCCAGCAGCGCCGGAAAGATAGGAGATACGCAGTATTTT.

The chain has TRBV7-9 and TRBJ1-2, with D possibly being TRBD1 (6 bases). Germline CDR1 reads SEHNR; CDR2 reads FQNEAQ (reference sequence). Trimming shortened V by 4 bases and J by 4 bases, and 10 bases separated the two germline ends. This CDR3 has 13 residues. The CDR3 spells CASSWGAAYGYTF. DNA for the CDR3: TGTGCCAGCAGCTGGGGGGCAGCCTATGGCTACACCTTC.

This clonotype was counted ten times or more. The V gene is TRBV12-3 or TRBV12-4, the J gene TRBJ1-5; D call uncertain. CDR3 length equals 11 residues. V lost 1 base and J 9 bases, leaving 4 bases between the germline ends. This CDR3 is CASSLVGPQHF. The CDR3 nucleotides read TGTGCCAGCAGTTTAGTCGGGCCCCAGCATTTT.

The V and J genes are TRBV7-9 and TRBJ2-7, with TRBD2 matching 13 bases. V was clipped by 5 bases and J by 4 bases; unmatched bases: 11. The CDR3 loop spans 17 amino acids. The germline V gene has CDR1 SEHNR and CDR2 FQNEAQ (reference sequence). This chain's CDR3 is CASSVGLAGAFLYEQYF. The CDR3 bases are TGTGCCAGCAGCGTTGGACTAGCGGGAGCGTTCCTGTACGAGCAGTACTTC.

The chain joins TRBV4-1 to TRBJ2-3; possible D gene TRBD1, 6 bases. Germline lookup yields CDR1 MGHRA and CDR2 YSYEKL. There are 13 residues in the CDR3. Trimming removed 3 bases from V and 8 bases from J, with 12 bases in between. The chain's CDR3 is CASSQGASGTQYF. CDR3 bases: TGCGCCAGCAGCCAGGGGGCGTCCGGTACGCAGTATTTT.

The chain couples TRBV6-5 to TRBJ1-5, with D possibly matching TRBD1 (5 bases). Germline lookup yields CDR1 MNHEY and CDR2 SVGAGI. Trimming pared 0 bases from V and 2 bases from J, leaving 8 bases between. The length of the CDR3 is 15 residues. The CDR3 region has the DNA TGTGCCAGCAGTTACTCAAGGGGAGGCAATCAGCCCCAGCATTTT. Its protein product is CASSYSRGGNQPQHF.